This T cell receptor (beta chain) comes out of a study of cytotoxic CD8 clonotypes in ibrutinib-treated CLL. Background on the study: After a median of about 62 months, about 14 patients stayed remitted and approximately twelve progressed; responses had been partial in approximately 24 and complete in 2.

The repertoire was sequenced with immunoSEQ multiplex PCR; TCRdb's copy has only in-frame clones and lacks some. The sample comprises 35,000 to 55,000 clones, around 70% of which are singletons, and about 13% rests with the top ten. Germline V gives CDR1 SGHNT, CDR2 YENEEA. V was clipped by 5 bases and J by 1 base, with 12 bases between them. The CDR3 extends over 14 amino acids. The gene calls are TRBV11-3 and TRBJ2-7; weak D call: TRBD2 (5 bases). The sequence was collected from a human donor with chronic lymphocytic leukemia. The source was PBMCs, collected after 12 months of ibrutinib treatment. CDR3 amino acids: CASSKRADSYEQYF. In DNA, the CDR3 is TGTGCCAGCAGCAAGAGGGCAGATTCCTACGAGCAGTACTTC. The variable domain in full, completed from reference TRBV11-3 and TRBJ2-7, reads EAGVVQSPRYKIIEKKQPVAFWCNPISGHNTLYWYLQNLGQGPELLIRYENEEAVDDSQLPKDRFSAERLKGVDSTLKIQPAELGDSAVYLCASSKRADSYEQYFGPGTRLTVT.